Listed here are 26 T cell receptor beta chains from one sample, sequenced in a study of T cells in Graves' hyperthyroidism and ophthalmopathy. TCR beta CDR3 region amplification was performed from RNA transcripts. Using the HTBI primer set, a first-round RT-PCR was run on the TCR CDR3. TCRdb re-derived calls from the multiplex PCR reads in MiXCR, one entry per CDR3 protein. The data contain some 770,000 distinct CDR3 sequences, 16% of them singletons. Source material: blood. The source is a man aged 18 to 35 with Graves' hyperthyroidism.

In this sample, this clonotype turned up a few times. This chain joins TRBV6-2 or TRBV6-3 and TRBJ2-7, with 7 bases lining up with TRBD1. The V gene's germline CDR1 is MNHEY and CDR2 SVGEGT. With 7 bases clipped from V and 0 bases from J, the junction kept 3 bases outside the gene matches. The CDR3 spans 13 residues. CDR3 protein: CASTDRHSYEQYF. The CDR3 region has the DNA TGTGCCAGCACGGACAGGCACTCCTACGAGCAGTACTTC.

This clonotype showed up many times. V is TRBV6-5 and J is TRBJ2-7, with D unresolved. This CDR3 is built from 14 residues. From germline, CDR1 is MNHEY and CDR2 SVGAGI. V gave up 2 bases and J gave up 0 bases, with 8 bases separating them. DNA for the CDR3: TGTGCCAGCAGTTACCGGGCAGCCTCCTACGAGCAGTACTTC. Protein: CASSYRAASYEQYF.

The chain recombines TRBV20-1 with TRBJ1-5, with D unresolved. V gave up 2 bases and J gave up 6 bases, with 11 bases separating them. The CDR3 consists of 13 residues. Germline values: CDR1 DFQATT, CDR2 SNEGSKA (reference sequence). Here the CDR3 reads CSARLYPGQPQHF. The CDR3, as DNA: TGCAGTGCTAGATTGTACCCCGGTCAGCCCCAGCATTTT.

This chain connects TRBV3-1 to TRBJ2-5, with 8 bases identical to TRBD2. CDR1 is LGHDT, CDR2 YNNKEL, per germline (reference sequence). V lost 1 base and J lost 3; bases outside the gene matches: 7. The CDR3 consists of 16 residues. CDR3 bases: TGTGCCAGCAGCCAAGTCGGGAGCGGGAGAAAAGAGACCCAGTACTTC. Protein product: CASSQVGSGRKETQYF.

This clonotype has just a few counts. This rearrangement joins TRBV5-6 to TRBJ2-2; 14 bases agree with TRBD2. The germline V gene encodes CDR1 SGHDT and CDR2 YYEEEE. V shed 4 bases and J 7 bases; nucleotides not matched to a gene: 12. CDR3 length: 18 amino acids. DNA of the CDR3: TGTGCCAGCAGCCCCCTGACTAGCGGGAGGGCCGATTTCGGGGAGCTGTTTTTT. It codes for CASSPLTSGRADFGELFF.

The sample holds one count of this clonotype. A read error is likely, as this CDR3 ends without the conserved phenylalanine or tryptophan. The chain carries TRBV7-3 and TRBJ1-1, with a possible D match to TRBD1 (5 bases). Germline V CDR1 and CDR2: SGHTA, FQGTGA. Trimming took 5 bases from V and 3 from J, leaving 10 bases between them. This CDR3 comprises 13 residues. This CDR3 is CASSREGDTEAFV. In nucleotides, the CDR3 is TGTGCCAGCAGCAGGGAAGGGGACACTGAAGCTTTCGTT.

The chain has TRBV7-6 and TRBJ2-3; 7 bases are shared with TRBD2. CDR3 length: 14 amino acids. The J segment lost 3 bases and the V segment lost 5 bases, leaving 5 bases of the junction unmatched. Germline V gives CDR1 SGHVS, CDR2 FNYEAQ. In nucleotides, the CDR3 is TGTGCCAGCAGCGGAATCGGGGGGACAGATACGCAGTATTTT. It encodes CASSGIGGTDTQYF.

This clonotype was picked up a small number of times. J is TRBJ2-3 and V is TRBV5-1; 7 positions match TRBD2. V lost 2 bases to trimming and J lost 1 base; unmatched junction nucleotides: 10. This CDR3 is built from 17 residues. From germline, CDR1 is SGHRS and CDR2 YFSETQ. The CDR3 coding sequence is TGCGCCAGCAGCTTATTCGCGGGAGTGCCTGGCACAGATACGCAGTATTTT. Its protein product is CASSLFAGVPGTDTQYF.

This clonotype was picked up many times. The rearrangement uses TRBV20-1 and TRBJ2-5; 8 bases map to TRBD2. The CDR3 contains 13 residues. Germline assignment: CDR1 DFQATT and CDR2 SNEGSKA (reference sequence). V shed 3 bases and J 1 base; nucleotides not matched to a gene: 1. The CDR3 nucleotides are TGCAGTGCTAGGGGACTAGTCCAAGAGACCCAGTACTTC. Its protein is CSARGLVQETQYF.

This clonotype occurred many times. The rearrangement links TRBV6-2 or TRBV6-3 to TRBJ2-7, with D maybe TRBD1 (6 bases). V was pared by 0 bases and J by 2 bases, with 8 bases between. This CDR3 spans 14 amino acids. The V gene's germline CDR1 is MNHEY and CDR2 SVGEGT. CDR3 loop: CASSYSWDTYEQYF. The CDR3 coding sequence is TGTGCCAGCAGTTACTCGTGGGACACCTACGAGCAGTACTTC.

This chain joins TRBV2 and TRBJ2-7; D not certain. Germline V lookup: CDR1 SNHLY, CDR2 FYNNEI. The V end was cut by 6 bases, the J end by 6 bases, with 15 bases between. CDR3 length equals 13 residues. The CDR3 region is CASRPRTRPEQYF. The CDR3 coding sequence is TGTGCCAGCAGACCTAGGACCCGTCCCGAGCAGTACTTC.

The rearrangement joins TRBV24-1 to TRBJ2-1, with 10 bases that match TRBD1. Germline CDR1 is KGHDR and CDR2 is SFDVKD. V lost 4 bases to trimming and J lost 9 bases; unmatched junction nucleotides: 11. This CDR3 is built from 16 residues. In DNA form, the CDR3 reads TGTGCCACCAGTGACCCCGGGACAGGGGTGCGCAGTGAGCAGTTCTTC. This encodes CATSDPGTGVRSEQFF.

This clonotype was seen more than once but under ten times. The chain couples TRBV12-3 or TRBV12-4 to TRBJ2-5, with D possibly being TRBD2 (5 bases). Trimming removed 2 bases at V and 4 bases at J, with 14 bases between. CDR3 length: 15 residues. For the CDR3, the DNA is TGTGCCAGCAGTTTAAGTGCGGGCAAAGGAGAGACCCAGTACTTC. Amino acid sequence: CASSLSAGKGETQYF.

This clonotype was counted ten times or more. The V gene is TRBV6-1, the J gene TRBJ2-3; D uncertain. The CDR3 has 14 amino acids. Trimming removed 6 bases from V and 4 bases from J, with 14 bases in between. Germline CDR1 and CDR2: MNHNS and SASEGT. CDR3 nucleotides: TGTGCCAGCAGCTCCTCGGAGAGCTCAGATACGCAGTATTTT. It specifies CASSSSESSDTQYF.

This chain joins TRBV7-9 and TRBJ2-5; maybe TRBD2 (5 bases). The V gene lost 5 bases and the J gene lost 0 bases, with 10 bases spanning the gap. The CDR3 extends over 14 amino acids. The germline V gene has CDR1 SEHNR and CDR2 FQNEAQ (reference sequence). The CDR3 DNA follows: TGTGCCAGCAGCCTAAGGGAGAACCAAGAGACCCAGTACTTC. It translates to CASSLRENQETQYF. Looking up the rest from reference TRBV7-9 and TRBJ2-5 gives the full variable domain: DTGVSQNPRHKITKRGQNVTFRCDPISEHNRLYWYRQTLGQGPEFLTYFQNEAQLEKSRLLSDRFSAERPKGSFSTLEIQRTEQGDSAMYLCASSLRENQETQYFGPGTRLLVL.

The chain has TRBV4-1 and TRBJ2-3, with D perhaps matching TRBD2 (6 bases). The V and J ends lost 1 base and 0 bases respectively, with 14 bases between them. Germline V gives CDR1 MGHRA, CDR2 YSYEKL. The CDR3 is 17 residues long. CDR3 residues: CASSQGRRDSSTDTQYF. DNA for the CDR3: TGCGCCAGCAGCCAAGGGCGACGGGACTCTAGCACAGATACGCAGTATTTT.

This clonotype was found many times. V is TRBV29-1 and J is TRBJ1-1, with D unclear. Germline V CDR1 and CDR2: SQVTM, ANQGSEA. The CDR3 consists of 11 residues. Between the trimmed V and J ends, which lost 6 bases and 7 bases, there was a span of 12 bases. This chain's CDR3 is CSVQFVLEAFF. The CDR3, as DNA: TGCAGCGTCCAATTCGTCCTTGAAGCTTTCTTT.

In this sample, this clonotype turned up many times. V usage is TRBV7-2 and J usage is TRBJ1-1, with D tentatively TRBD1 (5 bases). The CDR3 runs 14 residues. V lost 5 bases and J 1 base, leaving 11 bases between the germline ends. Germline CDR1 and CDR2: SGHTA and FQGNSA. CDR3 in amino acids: CASSPGIANTEAFF. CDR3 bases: TGTGCCAGCAGCCCAGGGATAGCGAACACTGAAGCTTTCTTT.

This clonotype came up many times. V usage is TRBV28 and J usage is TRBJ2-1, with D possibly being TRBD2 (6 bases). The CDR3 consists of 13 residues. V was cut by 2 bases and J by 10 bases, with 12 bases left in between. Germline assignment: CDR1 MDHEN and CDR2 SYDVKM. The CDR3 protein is CASSLRSAGEQFF. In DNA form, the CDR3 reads TGTGCCAGCAGTTTAAGGTCGGCGGGGGAGCAGTTCTTC. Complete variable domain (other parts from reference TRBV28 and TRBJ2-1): DVKVTQSSRYLVKRTGEKVFLECVQDMDHENMFWYRQDPGLGLRLIYFSYDVKMKEKGDIPEGYSVSREKKERFSLILESASTNQTSMYLCASSLRSAGEQFFGPGTRLTVL.

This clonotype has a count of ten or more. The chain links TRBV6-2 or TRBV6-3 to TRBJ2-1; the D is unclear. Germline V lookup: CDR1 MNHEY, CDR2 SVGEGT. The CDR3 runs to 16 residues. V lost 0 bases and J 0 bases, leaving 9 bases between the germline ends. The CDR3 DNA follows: TGTGCCAGCAGTTACTCGACCGGAGTCTCCTACAATGAGCAGTTCTTC. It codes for CASSYSTGVSYNEQFF.

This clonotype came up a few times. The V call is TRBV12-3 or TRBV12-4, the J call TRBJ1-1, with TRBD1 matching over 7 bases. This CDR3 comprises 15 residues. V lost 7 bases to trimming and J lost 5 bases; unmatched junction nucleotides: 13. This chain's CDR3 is CASTDRVLFRTEAFF. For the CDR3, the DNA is TGTGCCAGCACCGACAGGGTTCTCTTTCGAACTGAAGCTTTCTTT.

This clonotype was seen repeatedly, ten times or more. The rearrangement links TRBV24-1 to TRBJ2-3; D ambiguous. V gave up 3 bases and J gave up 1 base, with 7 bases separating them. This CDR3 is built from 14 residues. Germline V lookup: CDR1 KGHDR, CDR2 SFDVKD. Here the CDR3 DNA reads TGTGCCACCAGTGATCTATTGGGCACAGATACGCAGTATTTT. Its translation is CATSDLLGTDTQYF.

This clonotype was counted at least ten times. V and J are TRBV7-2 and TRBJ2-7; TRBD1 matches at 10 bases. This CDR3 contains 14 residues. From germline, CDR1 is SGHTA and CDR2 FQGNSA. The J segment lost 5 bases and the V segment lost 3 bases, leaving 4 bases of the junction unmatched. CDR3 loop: CASSFGTGVDEQYF. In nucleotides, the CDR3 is TGTGCCAGCAGCTTTGGGACAGGGGTGGACGAGCAGTACTTC.

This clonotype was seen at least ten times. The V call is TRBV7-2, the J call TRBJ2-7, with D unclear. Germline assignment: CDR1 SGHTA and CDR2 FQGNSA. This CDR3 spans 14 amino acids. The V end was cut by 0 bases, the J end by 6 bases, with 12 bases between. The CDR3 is CASSLAQWASEQYF. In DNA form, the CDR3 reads TGTGCCAGCAGCTTAGCGCAGTGGGCTTCCGAGCAGTACTTC.

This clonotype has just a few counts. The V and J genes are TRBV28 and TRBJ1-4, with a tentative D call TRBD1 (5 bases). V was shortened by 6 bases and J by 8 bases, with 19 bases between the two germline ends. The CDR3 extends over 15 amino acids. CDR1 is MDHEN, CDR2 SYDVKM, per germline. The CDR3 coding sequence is TGTGCCAGCAGCGCCGGGGCCGCAAACCGGGAAAAACTGTTTTTT. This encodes CASSAGAANREKLFF. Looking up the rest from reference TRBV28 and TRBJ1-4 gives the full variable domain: DVKVTQSSRYLVKRTGEKVFLECVQDMDHENMFWYRQDPGLGLRLIYFSYDVKMKEKGDIPEGYSVSREKKERFSLILESASTNQTSMYLCASSAGAANREKLFFGSGTQLSVL.

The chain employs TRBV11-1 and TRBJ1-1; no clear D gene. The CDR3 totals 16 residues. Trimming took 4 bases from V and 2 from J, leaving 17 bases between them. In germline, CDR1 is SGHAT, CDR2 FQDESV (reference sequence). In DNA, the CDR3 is TGTGCCAGCAGCTCGTCGCGTCCCCGGGAAAACACTGAAGCTTTCTTT. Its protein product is CASSSSRPRENTEAFF.